The clone carrying this T cell receptor (beta chain) has only a few counts. Its target is unknown. The data belong to a study of blood T cells in healthy people across ages. Regarding the study as a whole: It was found that TCR beta diversity correlated strongly with the percentage of naive T cells.

Ten milliliters of peripheral blood were drawn from each donor into EDTA-treated tubes. Total RNA, at least 5.5 micrograms per sample, came from PBMCs. Together with a sample-barcoded 5' primer, a J-beta primer mix was included in a second PCR lasting roughly 6 to 12 cycles. Using its own MiXCR run on the 5' RACE reads, TCRdb lists one record per CDR3 protein. The sample lists 1.6 million or so distinct CDR3 sequences, approximately 32% occurring once. Germline V gene data show CDR1 as DFQATT and CDR2 as SNEGSKA (reference sequence). CDR3 length equals 10 residues. J was trimmed by 7 bases and V by 5 bases; bases with no gene match: 1.

Sequencing was done on a sample of blood. This TCR derives from a woman aged 25 to 39 in good health. The rearrangement links TRBV20-1 to TRBJ2-7; 8 nucleotides match TRBD2. CDR3 nucleotides: TGCAGTGCTCGGGAGGGGGAGCAGTACTTC. Its translation is CSAREGEQYF.